This T cell receptor (beta chain) stems from a study of control samples from healthy donors and cancer patients. TCRdb keeps only in-frame clones here, not all; method: immunoSEQ multiplex PCR. In the table there are 100,000 to 150,000 clones, roughly 87% of which are singletons. This clone showed up just once. J was trimmed by 10 bases and V by 4 bases; bases with no gene match: 28. Germline loops: CDR1 LGHDT, CDR2 YNNKEL (reference sequence). The CDR3 sequence is 20 residues long. Sample: blood. The TCR sequence derives from a man aged 18 to 29 in good health. J is TRBJ2-1 and V is TRBV3-1 (or the pseudogene TRBV3-2); 7 nucleotides line up with TRBD2. The CDR3 spells CASSLPMSGRTSEALGEQFF. In DNA form, the CDR3 reads TGTGCCAGCAGCCTACCCATGTCTGGCCGAACTAGCGAGGCCCTGGGGGAGCAGTTCTTC.